The 6 T cell receptor beta chains below come from one sample, sequenced in a study of OX40 agonist ivuxolimab in advanced cancers. Library preparation used the immunoSEQ multiplex PCR assay. This is the immuneACCESS table as TCRdb keeps it, with only in-frame sequences that have V and J called. A part of the clones is gone; compared with another copy, unresolved V genes explain less than half, and the rest is unexplained. For this sample the table gives about 26,000 clones, of which over 60% were detected only once. 14% of the sample is taken by the ten largest. Sequencing used CD4+ or CD8+ T cells sorted from blood, obtained in a trial of the OX40 agonist ivuxolimab. These receptors came from an adult with an advanced solid tumor such as melanoma, head and neck, liver or kidney cancer.

V and J are TRBV2 and TRBJ1-2; TRBD1 matches 9 bases. Trimming cost V 3 bases and J 8 bases; bases outside gene matches: 13. The CDR3 sequence is 16 residues long. In germline, CDR1 is SNHLY, CDR2 FYNNEI. The CDR3 region has the DNA TGTGCCAGCAGTGAGACAGGGGGAACGGGGACAACGGGCTACACCTTC. Its translation is CASSETGGTGTTGYTF. The full variable domain, its missing parts supplied by reference TRBV2 and TRBJ1-2, is EPEVTQTPSHQVTQMGQEVILRCVPISNHLYFYWYRQILGQKVEFLVSFYNNEISEKSEIFDDQFSVERPDGSNFTLKIRSTKLEDSAMYFCASSETGGTGTTGYTFGSGTRLTVV.

CDR3 region: CASSHNGHSYEQYF. The CDR3 DNA reads as TGTGCCAGCAGCCACAATGGACACTCCTACGAGCAGTACTTC. The chain has TRBV6-5 and TRBJ2-7; tentative D call: TRBD1 (5 bases). Germline CDR1 MNHEY, CDR2 SVGAGI. Trimming removed 6 bases from V and 0 bases from J, with 12 bases in between. The CDR3 loop spans 14 amino acids.

This clone was seen a handful of times. The gene calls are TRBV6-4 and TRBJ2-2, with 7 positions matching TRBD1. V trimming: 0 bases; J trimming: 6 bases; junction bases outside the gene matches: 4. CDR3 length: 15 amino acids. The germline V gene has CDR1 MRHNA and CDR2 SNTAGT. The chain's CDR3 is CASSDSTGVAGELFF. The CDR3 DNA reads TGTGCCAGCAGTGACTCCACAGGGGTGGCCGGGGAGCTGTTTTTT.

This chain uses TRBV6-6 with TRBJ2-7, with 11 nucleotides matching TRBD1. Germline trimming cut 4 bases from V and 6 bases from J; bases unmatched to any gene: 8. CDR3 length: 15 amino acids. Germline V gene data show CDR1 as MNHNY and CDR2 as SVGAGI (reference sequence). The DNA for the CDR3 is TGTGCCAGCAGTTCTGGACAGGGGGCTATTGGCGAGCAGTACTTC. Protein sequence: CASSSGQGAIGEQYF.

The chain uses TRBV4-3 and TRBJ1-5, with D hard to call. CDR1 LGHNA and CDR2 YSLEER come from the germline V gene. V was trimmed by 0 bases and J by 6 bases, leaving 12 bases between them. The CDR3 sequence is 15 residues long. DNA of the CDR3: TGCGCCAGCAGCCAAGATTCGGGAATCAGTCAGCCCCAGCATTTT. It yields the protein CASSQDSGISQPQHF.

The rearrangement joins TRBV5-5 to TRBJ1-2; 11 positions agree with TRBD1. Trimming cost V 4 bases and J 12 bases; bases outside gene matches: 11. The CDR3 covers 14 residues. From germline, CDR1 is SGHKS and CDR2 YYEKEE (reference sequence). CDR3 bases: TGTGCCAGCAGCCTACGGACAGGGGGCCAGGAGGACACCTTC. It specifies CASSLRTGGQEDTF.